This T cell receptor (beta chain) was retrieved from a study of cytomegalovirus exposure and HLA in healthy donors. From germline, CDR1 is LNHNV and CDR2 YYDKDF (reference sequence). V was cut by 0 bases and J by 4 bases, with 8 bases left in between. The CDR3 length is 14 residues. In the PCR, 60 Vbeta and 13 Jbeta primers were used. Measured with immunoSEQ multiplex PCR; TCRdb has only the in-frame clones, and not every one. The sample records more than 150,000 clones, 80% being singletons. Sequenced material: PBMCs. The receptor's source is a woman aged 45-65 years in good health and CMV-seropositive. The chain links TRBV15 to TRBJ2-3; D is unresolved. The CDR3 region is CATSRDPSADTQYF. As DNA, the CDR3 is TGTGCCACCAGCAGAGATCCAAGCGCAGATACGCAGTATTTT.